The clone carrying this TCR beta chain occurred many times. TCRbeta library preparation incorporated unique molecular identifiers. TCRdb called the PCR reads again in MiXCR, with one record for every CDR3 protein. Of about 540,000 distinct CDR3 sequences in the sample, around 17% are singletons; the top ten hold roughly 3.3%. The V gene's germline CDR1 is PRHDT and CDR2 FYEKMQ (reference sequence). The CDR3 length is 12 residues. Between the trimmed V and J ends, which lost 1 base and 8 bases, there was a span of 8 bases. The data are from a study of T-cell reconstitution after alpha-beta-depleted transplantation in children.

The sample was PBMCs from the stem cell graft donor, taken from the stem cell graft. This TCR was sampled from a human donor who donated a stem cell graft to a child with acute lymphoblastic leukemia. The rearrangement links TRBV13 to TRBJ1-1; a possible D gene is TRBD1 (5 bases). The DNA for the CDR3 is TGTGCCAGCAGCTTAGTGGGGGGGGAAGCTTTCTTT. It specifies CASSLVGGEAFF.